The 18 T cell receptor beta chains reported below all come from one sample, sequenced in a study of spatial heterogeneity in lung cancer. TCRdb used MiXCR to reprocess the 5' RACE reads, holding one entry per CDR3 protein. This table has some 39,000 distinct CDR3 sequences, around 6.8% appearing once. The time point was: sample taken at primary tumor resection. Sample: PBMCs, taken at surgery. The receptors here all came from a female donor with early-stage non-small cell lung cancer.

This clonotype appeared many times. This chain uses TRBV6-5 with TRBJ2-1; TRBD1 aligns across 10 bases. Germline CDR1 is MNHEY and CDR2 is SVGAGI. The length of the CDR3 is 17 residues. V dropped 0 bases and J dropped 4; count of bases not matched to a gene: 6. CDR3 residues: CASSYSSGDRGYNEQFF. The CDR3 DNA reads TGTGCCAGCAGTTACTCGAGTGGGGACAGGGGTTACAATGAGCAGTTCTTC.

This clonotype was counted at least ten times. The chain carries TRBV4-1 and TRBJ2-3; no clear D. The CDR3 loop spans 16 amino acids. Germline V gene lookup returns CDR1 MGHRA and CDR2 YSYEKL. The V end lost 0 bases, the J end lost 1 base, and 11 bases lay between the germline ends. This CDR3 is CASSQEFGLGTDTQYF. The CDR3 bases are TGCGCCAGCAGCCAAGAATTTGGCCTTGGCACAGATACGCAGTATTTT.

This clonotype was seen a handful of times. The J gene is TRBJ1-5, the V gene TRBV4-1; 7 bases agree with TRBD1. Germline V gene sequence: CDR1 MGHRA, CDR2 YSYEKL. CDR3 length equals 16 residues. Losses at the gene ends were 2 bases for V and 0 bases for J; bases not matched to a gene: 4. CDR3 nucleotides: TGCGCCAGCAGCCAACAGACAGGGTTTAGCAATCAGCCCCAGCATTTT. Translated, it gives CASSQQTGFSNQPQHF.

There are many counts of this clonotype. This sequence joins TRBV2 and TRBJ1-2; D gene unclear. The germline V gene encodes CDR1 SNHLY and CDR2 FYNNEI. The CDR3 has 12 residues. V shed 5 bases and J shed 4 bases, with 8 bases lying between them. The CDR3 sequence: CASSPGSYGYTF. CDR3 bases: TGTGCCAGCAGTCCCGGGTCCTATGGCTACACCTTC.

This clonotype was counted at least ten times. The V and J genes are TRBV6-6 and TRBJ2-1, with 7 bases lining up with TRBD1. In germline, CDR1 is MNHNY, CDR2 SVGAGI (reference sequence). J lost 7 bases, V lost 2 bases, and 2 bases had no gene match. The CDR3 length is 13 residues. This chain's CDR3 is CASSYIQGNEQFF. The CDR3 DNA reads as TGTGCCAGCAGTTACATACAGGGGAATGAGCAGTTCTTC.

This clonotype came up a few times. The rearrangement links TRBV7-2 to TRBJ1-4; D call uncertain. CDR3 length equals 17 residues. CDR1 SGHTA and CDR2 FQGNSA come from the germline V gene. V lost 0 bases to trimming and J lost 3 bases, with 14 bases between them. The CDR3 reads CASSLASLGSANEKLFF. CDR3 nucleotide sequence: TGTGCCAGCAGCTTAGCCTCTTTGGGGTCGGCTAATGAAAAACTGTTTTTT.

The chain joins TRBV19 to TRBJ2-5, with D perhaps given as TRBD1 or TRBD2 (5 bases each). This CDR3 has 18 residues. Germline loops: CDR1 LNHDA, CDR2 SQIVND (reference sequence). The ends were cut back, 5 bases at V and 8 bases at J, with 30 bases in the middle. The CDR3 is CASSEAYDRGRTESTQYF. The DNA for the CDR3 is TGTGCCAGTAGTGAGGCCTACGATCGGGGACGAACCGAATCTACCCAGTACTTC.

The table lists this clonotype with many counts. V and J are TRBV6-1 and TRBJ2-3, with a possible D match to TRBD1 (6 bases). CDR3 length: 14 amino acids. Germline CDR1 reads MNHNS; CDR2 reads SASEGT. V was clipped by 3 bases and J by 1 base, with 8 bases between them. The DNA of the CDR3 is TGTGCCAGCAGTGAGAAGGGGGGCACAGATACGCAGTATTTT. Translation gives CASSEKGGTDTQYF.

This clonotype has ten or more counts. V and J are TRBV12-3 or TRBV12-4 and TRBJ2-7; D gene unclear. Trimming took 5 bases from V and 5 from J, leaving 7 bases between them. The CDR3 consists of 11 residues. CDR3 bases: TGTGCCAGCAGTGGTCGGGACGAGCAGTACTTC. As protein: CASSGRDEQYF.

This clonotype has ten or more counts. The DNA of the CDR3 is TGCGCCAGCAGCTTGGGTTCATCCTACCCCTTCACAGATACGCAGTATTTT. It is translated as CASSLGSSYPFTDTQYF. The V call is TRBV5-1, the J call TRBJ2-3; D is undetermined. Germline-derived CDR1 and CDR2 are SGHRS and YFSETQ. The CDR3 is 17 residues long. V shed 0 bases and J shed 2 bases, with 16 bases lying between them. The full variable domain, rest sourced from reference TRBV5-1 and TRBJ2-3, is KAGVTQTPRYLIKTRGQQVTLSCSPISGHRSVSWYQQTPGQGLQFLFEYFSETQRNKGNFPGRFSGRQFSNSRSEMNVSTLELGDSALYLCASSLGSSYPFTDTQYFGPGTRLTVL.

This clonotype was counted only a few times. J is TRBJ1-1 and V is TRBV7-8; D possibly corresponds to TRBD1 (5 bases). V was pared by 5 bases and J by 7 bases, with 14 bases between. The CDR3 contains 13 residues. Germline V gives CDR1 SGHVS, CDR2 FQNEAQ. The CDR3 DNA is TGTGCCAGCAGCCTCAGGGATAAGGGTGAAGCTTTCTTT. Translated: CASSLRDKGEAFF.

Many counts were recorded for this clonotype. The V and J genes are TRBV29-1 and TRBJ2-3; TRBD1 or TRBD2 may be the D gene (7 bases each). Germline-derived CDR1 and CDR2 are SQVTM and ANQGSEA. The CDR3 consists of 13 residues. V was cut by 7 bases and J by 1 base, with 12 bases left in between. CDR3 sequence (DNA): TGCAGCGCCTCAGGGGGGGGCACAGATACGCAGTATTTT. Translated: CSASGGGTDTQYF.

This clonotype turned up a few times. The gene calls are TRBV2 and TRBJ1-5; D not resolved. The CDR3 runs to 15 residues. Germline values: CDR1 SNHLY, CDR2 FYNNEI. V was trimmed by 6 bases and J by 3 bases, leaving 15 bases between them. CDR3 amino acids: CASRGLGAYNQPQHF. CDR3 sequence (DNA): TGTGCCAGCAGAGGCTTGGGAGCTTACAATCAGCCCCAGCATTTT.

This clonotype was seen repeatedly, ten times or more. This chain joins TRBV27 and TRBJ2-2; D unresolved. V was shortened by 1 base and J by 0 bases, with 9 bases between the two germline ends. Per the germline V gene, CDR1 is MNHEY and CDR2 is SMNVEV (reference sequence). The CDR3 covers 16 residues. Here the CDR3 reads CASSLLGQPNTGELFF. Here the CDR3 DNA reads TGTGCCAGCAGTTTATTGGGCCAGCCGAACACCGGGGAGCTGTTTTTT.

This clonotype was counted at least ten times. CDR3 protein: CASSLMPGGAGEQYF. The CDR3 coding sequence is TGTGCCAGCAGCTTGATGCCAGGGGGCGCGGGAGAGCAGTACTTC. The V call is TRBV5-8, the J call TRBJ2-7; 8 nucleotides agree with TRBD1. The CDR3 is 15 amino acids. From germline, CDR1 is SGHTS and CDR2 YDEGEE. J was trimmed by 7 bases and V by 1 base; bases with no gene match: 10.

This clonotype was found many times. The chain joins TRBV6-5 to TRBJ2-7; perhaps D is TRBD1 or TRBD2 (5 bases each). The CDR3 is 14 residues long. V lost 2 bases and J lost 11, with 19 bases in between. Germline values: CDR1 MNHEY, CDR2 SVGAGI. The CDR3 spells CASSYRVATQGEYF. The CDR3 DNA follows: TGTGCCAGCAGTTACCGGGTCGCAACTCAGGGAGAGTACTTC.

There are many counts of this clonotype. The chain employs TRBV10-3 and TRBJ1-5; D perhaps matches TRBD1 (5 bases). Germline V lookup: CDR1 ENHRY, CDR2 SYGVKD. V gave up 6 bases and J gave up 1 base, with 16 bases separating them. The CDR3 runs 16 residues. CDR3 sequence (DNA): TGTGCCATCAGCTCCCAGGGAGAGGGGAGCAATCAGCCCCAGCATTTT. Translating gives CAISSQGEGSNQPQHF.

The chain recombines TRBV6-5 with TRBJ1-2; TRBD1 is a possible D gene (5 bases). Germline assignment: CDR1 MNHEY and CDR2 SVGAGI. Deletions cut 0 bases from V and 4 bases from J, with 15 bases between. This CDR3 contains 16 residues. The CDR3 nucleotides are TGTGCCAGCAGTTACTCGTGGGCACGGGACGTCTATGGCTACACCTTC. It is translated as CASSYSWARDVYGYTF.